The rows below give T cell receptor beta chains drawn from one sample of a study of blood T cell repertoires in COVID-19. Libraries were prepared by immunoSEQ multiplex PCR; TCRdb keeps only in-frame clonotypes and omits some of them. Of 110,000 or so clones in the sample, over 70% were seen once. Sequencing used peripheral blood. The source is a man aged 45 to 65 with acute or convalescent COVID-19. The CDR3 runs from the conserved cysteine through the conserved F or W. The D gene is left open where the match is weak. Only part of the rows carry a size: once, few, many, or a class if the clone is expanded.

TRBD1	TRBJ1-5	-	TRBV2	CASSVGQAYQPQHF	TGTGCCAGCAGCGTGGGACAGGCATATCAGCCCCAGCATTTT
TRBD2	TRBJ2-7	-	TRBV11-1	CASSSGTSGSYEQYF	TGTGCCAGCAGCTCCGGGACTAGCGGTTCCTACGAGCAGTACTTC
-	TRBJ2-5	-	TRBV5-1	CASSTDSFQETQYF	TGCGCCAGCAGCACTGACAGTTTCCAAGAGACCCAGTACTTC
TRBD2	TRBJ2-3	few	TRBV20-1	CSASRLAGGLTDTQYF	TGCAGTGCTAGTCGACTAGCGGGGGGCCTAACAGATACGCAGTATTTT
-	TRBJ1-5	-	TRBV13	CASSLRGSNQPQHF	TGTGCCAGCAGCTTGAGGGGGAGCAATCAGCCCCAGCATTTT
TRBD1	TRBJ1-1	-	TRBV5-4	CASSSRQGEAFF	TGTGCCAGCAGCTCCAGACAGGGCGAAGCTTTCTTT
-	TRBJ1-5	few	TRBV24-1	CATSPSNGRDNQPQHF	TGTGCCACCAGTCCTAGTAACGGCAGAGACAATCAGCCCCAGCATTTT
-	TRBJ1-1	few	TRBV21-1	CASSFPPGNTEAFF	TGTGCCAGCAGCTTTCCCCCCGGGAACACTGAAGCTTTCTTT
-	TRBJ1-1	-	TRBV3-1/TRBV3-2	CASSEGTTMNTEAFF	TGTGCCAGCAGCGAAGGGACAACCATGAACACTGAAGCTTTCTTT
-	TRBJ1-1	-	TRBV14	CASSAQMEAEAFF	TGTGCCAGCAGCGCACAAATGGAGGCTGAAGCTTTCTTT
-	TRBJ1-1	-	TRBV4-2	CASSQYTGNTEAFF	TGTGCCAGCAGCCAATATACGGGTAACACTGAAGCTTTCTTT
TRBD2	TRBJ2-3	-	TRBV2	CASTWGGSTDTQYF	TGTGCCAGCACCTGGGGAGGGTCCACAGATACGCAGTATTTT
TRBD1	TRBJ1-2	-	TRBV12-3/TRBV12-4	CASSRGQSSGYTF	TGTGCCAGCAGTCGGGGACAGAGTAGTGGCTACACCTTC
TRBD1	TRBJ2-3	-	TRBV5-6	CASSRVLDRGERDTQYF	TGTGCCAGCAGCCGCGTGCTCGACAGGGGCGAAAGAGATACGCAGTATTTT
TRBD1	TRBJ2-1	-	TRBV5-1	CASSLGRTGGGDEQFF	TGCGCCAGCAGCTTGGGGAGGACAGGGGGCGGAGATGAGCAGTTCTTC
-	TRBJ1-2	-	TRBV6-2/TRBV6-3	CASSRTEDYGYTF	TGTGCCAGCAGTCGGACAGAAGACTATGGCTACACCTTC
TRBD1	TRBJ1-1	-	TRBV2	CASSPTRDSLNTEAFF	TGTGCCAGCAGTCCAACTCGGGACAGTTTGAACACTGAAGCTTTCTTT
-	TRBJ2-6	-	TRBV19	CASTKRGISPRVGANVLTF	TGTGCCAGTACTAAGAGGGGGATAAGCCCGAGGGTAGGGGCCAACGTCCTGACTTTC
-	TRBJ2-5	-	TRBV27	CASSLNPRGETQYF	TGTGCCAGCAGTTTAAATCCGCGAGGAGAGACCCAGTACTTC
-	TRBJ2-3	-	TRBV27	CASSKGLLEADTQYF	TGTGCCAGCAGCAAGGGACTCCTCGAGGCAGATACGCAGTATTTT
-	TRBJ2-3	-	TRBV27	CASTRQGTDTQYF	TGTGCCAGCACAAGACAGGGCACAGATACGCAGTATTTT
-	TRBJ1-5	-	TRBV6-5	CASNLEGGRNQPQHF	TGTGCCAGCAATCTCGAGGGGGGGCGAAATCAGCCCCAGCATTTT
TRBD2	TRBJ2-7	-	TRBV4-2	CASSQEVTAGGPHEQYF	TGTGCCAGCAGCCAAGAGGTGACAGCGGGGGGGCCGCACGAGCAGTACTTC
-	TRBJ2-6	-	TRBV5-1	CASTTYRDLSGANVLTF	TGCGCCAGCACCACATACAGGGACCTCTCTGGGGCCAACGTCCTGACTTTC
TRBD1	TRBJ1-6	-	TRBV27	CASSLLGGGSPLHF	TGTGCCAGCAGTTTGTTAGGGGGCGGTTCACCCCTCCACTTT
-	TRBJ1-3	-	TRBV6-1	CASSEWAFRDTHSGNTIYF	TGTGCCAGCAGTGAATGGGCGTTTAGGGACACACACTCTGGAAACACCATATATTTT
TRBD1	TRBJ1-1	few	TRBV10-3	CAISGDRALNTEAFF	TGTGCCATCAGCGGGGACAGGGCCTTAAACACTGAAGCTTTCTTT
-	TRBJ1-6	-	TRBV28	CASSLDRGRVPPLHF	TGTGCCAGCAGTTTAGATAGGGGGAGGGTCCCACCCCTCCACTTT
TRBD1	TRBJ1-4	few	TRBV19	CASSMGQGEANEKLFF	TGTGCCAGTAGTATGGGACAGGGGGAAGCTAATGAAAAACTGTTTTTT